A selection of T cell receptor beta chains follows, all from one sample in a study of cytomegalovirus exposure and HLA in healthy donors. TCRdb's table, derived via immunoSEQ multiplex PCR, lists solely in-frame clones and lacks some. This sample has 110,000 or so clones, with less than 90% found just once. Material for sequencing was PBMCs. The source is a man in his late teens or twenties in good health and CMV-seropositive. Each CDR3 is given with its conserved first and last residue. A D gene is named only where the DNA matches it firmly. Expanded clones get a size class; other rows say once, few or many, or leave the size out.

-,TRBJ1-2,TRBV5-1,-,TGCGCCAGCAGCCCGCTTTGGCGGAGCATAGGTGGCTACACCTTC,CASSPLWRSIGGYTF
-,TRBJ2-7,TRBV7-8,-,TGTGCCAGCAGCCCGCGGACTGGGAGCTCCTACGAGCAGTACTTC,CASSPRTGSSYEQYF
-,TRBJ1-4,TRBV5-1,-,TGCGCCAGCAGCCCTGACACCCCTACCTGGGAACTGTTTTTT,CASSPDTPTWELFF
-,TRBJ2-7,TRBV6-5,TRBD1,TGTGCCAGCAGTACGACAGGGAAGGGCGAGCAGTACTTC,CASSTTGKGEQYF
-,TRBJ1-3,TRBV15,-,TGTGCCACCAGCAGTCGTCTCGGGTCTGGAAACACCATATATTTT,CATSSRLGSGNTIYF
-,TRBJ1-2,TRBV29-1,TRBD1,TGCAGCGTTGCCGGGACAGGGGTAGACTATGGCTACACCTTC,CSVAGTGVDYGYTF
once,TRBJ2-5,TRBV5-1,-,TGCGCCAGCAGCGGGACTTTTGGGACCCAGTACTTC,CASSGTFGTQYF
-,TRBJ2-7,TRBV5-6,-,TGTGCCAGCAGCTCGACCACGGGGGAGCAGTACTTC,CASSSTTGEQYF
few,TRBJ2-4,TRBV7-9,-,TGTGCCAGCAGCCCATCCATTTCGGAAAACATTCAGTACTTC,CASSPSISENIQYF
-,TRBJ1-6,TRBV5-6,-,TGTGCCAGCAGCTTGAGGACATCTCCACCCCTCCACTTT,CASSLRTSPPLHF
-,TRBJ1-3,TRBV2,-,TGTGCCAGCAGTGGCAGTGGAAACACCATATATTTT,CASSGSGNTIYF
-,TRBJ2-3,TRBV7-9,-,TGTGCCAGCAGCTTAGCGGGGCGAAACACAGATACGCAGTATTTT,CASSLAGRNTDTQYF
-,TRBJ2-4,TRBV28,TRBD1,TGTGCCAGCAGGGGACAGCCGAAAAACATTCAGTACTTC,CASRGQPKNIQYF
-,TRBJ1-2,TRBV5-1,-,TGCGCCAGCAGCTCGCGGACTGGCCCGACCCGATTTGATTTCTATGGCTACACCTTC,CASSSRTGPTRFDFYGYTF
-,TRBJ2-2,TRBV7-2,TRBD1,TGTGCCAGCAGCTTAGGTGGCAGGGGGCAGGGTACCGGGGAGCTGTTTTTT,CASSLGGRGQGTGELFF
few,TRBJ2-1,TRBV19,TRBD1,TGTGCCAGTAGTATTTCCCGGGACAGGGTGGACGATGAGCAGTTCTTC,CASSISRDRVDDEQFF
once,TRBJ1-1,TRBV7-9,-,TGTGCCAGCAGCTTCGAGGTGATCAACACTGAAGCTTTCTTT,CASSFEVINTEAFF
-,TRBJ2-3,TRBV2,TRBD1,TGTGCCAGCAGCCAACAGCTTATAACAGGGGAATTACAGTATTTT,CASSQQLITGELQYF
-,TRBJ1-1,TRBV6-9,TRBD1,TGTGCCAGCAGTTATTTAGCAGGGGGTGTCACTGAAGCTTTCTTT,CASSYLAGGVTEAFF
-,TRBJ1-5,TRBV5-4,TRBD1,TGTGCCAGCAGCTTGGGGACAGGGAGCAATCAGCCCCAGCATTTT,CASSLGTGSNQPQHF
-,TRBJ2-1,TRBV10-3,-,TGTGCCATCAGTGGCCAGGGCGCCTACAATGAGCAGTTCTTC,CAISGQGAYNEQFF
-,TRBJ2-1,TRBV7-8,TRBD2,TGTGCCAGCAGCCCCCGGGGAGGGCGCAATGAGCAGTTCTTC,CASSPRGGRNEQFF
-,TRBJ1-2,TRBV5-6,-,TGTGCCAGCAGTAGGGGACTCACCCTTACCTATGGCTACACCTTC,CASSRGLTLTYGYTF
-,TRBJ1-5,TRBV6-5,TRBD1,TGTGCCAGCAGACAGGGGACGAGCAATCAGCCCCAGCATTTT,CASRQGTSNQPQHF
-,TRBJ2-3,TRBV9,-,TGTGCCAGCAGCGTAGAAGGGTTGCGGGGCACAGATACGCAGTATTTT,CASSVEGLRGTDTQYF
-,TRBJ2-1,TRBV10-3,TRBD1,TGTGCCATCAGTGCTGACCCAGGGGGTCTGAATGAGCAGTTCTTC,CAISADPGGLNEQFF
-,TRBJ2-3,TRBV18,TRBD2,TGTGCCAGCTCACCGGGACTAGCGGGGACTAGGCGCACAGATACGCAGTATTTT,CASSPGLAGTRRTDTQYF
-,TRBJ2-7,TRBV6-1,TRBD2,TGTGCCAGCAGTACATCACGGACTAGCGGGCGGTTCTTC,CASSTSRTSGRFF
once,TRBJ2-5,TRBV5-1,-,TGCGCCAGCAGCGCCCTAACAGGGACCCAAGAGACCCAGTACTTC,CASSALTGTQETQYF
-,TRBJ1-1,TRBV2,TRBD1,TGTGCCAGCAGTTCACAGGGGGCGAGAGGCACTGAAGCTTTCTTT,CASSSQGARGTEAFF
-,TRBJ2-1,TRBV7-7,TRBD2,TGTGCCAGCAGCTTAGATAGCGGGGGGGCGAATGAGCAGTTCTTC,CASSLDSGGANEQFF
-,TRBJ1-1,TRBV6-5,-,TGTGCCAGCAGTCAGCAGGGCTCCTCCAACTCTGAAGCTTTCTTT,CASSQQGSSNSEAFF
-,TRBJ1-2,TRBV5-1,-,TGCGCCAGCAGCTTGGACAGTAACTATGGCTACACCTTC,CASSLDSNYGYTF
-,TRBJ2-7,TRBV7-9,TRBD2,TGTGCCAGCAGCTTAGTCGGTTGGCTAGCGGGGTTCACCTACGAGCAGTACTTC,CASSLVGWLAGFTYEQYF
-,TRBJ1-6,TRBV7-8,-,TGTGCCAGCAGGGGAGTGGGGTCACCCCTCCACTTT,CASRGVGSPLHF
-,TRBJ2-3,TRBV4-3,TRBD2,TGCGCCAGCAGCCAAGATTCTCTGGCTAGCGGGGCTAACACAGATACGCAGTATTTT,CASSQDSLASGANTDTQYF